This T cell receptor (beta chain) was captured by sequencing in a study of regulatory T cells in long-lasting Graves disease (dated by TCRdb to the early 2020s). For the wider study: In the newly diagnosed Graves' disease group, patients had been taking antithyroid drugs for less than 3 months. This study used TCR sequencing and RNA sequencing of peripheral blood to compare persistent Graves' disease patients against newly diagnosed Graves' disease patients. The study was registered as a clinical trial and conducted in China. TCR sequencing covered 13 persistent and some 20 newly diagnosed Graves' disease patients, some 33 samples in total.

This clonotype was picked up many times. The clone's antigen remains unknown. No quality values exist for individual bases; no much larger clone is one base distant. Paper-wide results and their limitations: Persistent Graves' disease patients showed lower TCR Shannon entropy and fewer highly expanded clones than newly diagnosed patients, suggesting clonal expansion. Peripheral blood alone was examined, since thyroid tissue, which constituted the primary lesion, could not be accessed. Only the TCR beta chain was sequenced and analyzed. The small sample size was acknowledged by the authors as a limitation that may reduce accuracy. Persistent patients shared more public clonotypes among themselves (around 3,000) than newly diagnosed patients did (approximately 870). Preferential use of TRBV28, TRBJ1-2 and TRBJ2-5 was observed in persistent disease, whereas TRBV20-1 and TRBJ2-1 were favored in newly diagnosed disease.

The library was built by means of multiplex PCR. Sequencing was performed on an Illumina HiSeq 4000. To build TCR beta libraries, CDR3 regions were amplified by Arm-PCR using iRepertoire HTBI primers. Before sequencing, the PCR products underwent gel purification. In the paper's pipeline: A total of fewer than 80 TRBV and about 13 TRBJ segments were identified across samples and were used for gene usage analysis of CDR3 amino acid clonotypes. COPE and FqMerger were used to merge filtered high-quality paired reads into contigs. BLAST was used to align contigs to IMGT TRBV, TRBD and TRBJ reference genes, and CDR3 was defined according to IMGT. Any clonotype with a frequency above 0.1% was classified as a highly expanded clone. Repertoire diversity was measured by Shannon entropy, and V-J evenness by the Gini coefficient. A clonotype found in more than one individual was treated as public. TCRdb trimmed the raw reads at Q25, called clones with MiXCR and kept productive beta chains. A single entry per CDR3 protein holds the most common genes and DNA from its merged rows. The V and J calls follow TCRdb's processing rather than the paper's. The sample table records a few hundred thousand distinct CDR3 sequences; 12% of these occur just once. The top ten clones comprise over 15% of the sample.

CDR1 SGHVS and CDR2 FNYEAQ were looked up in the germline V gene. The CDR3 sequence holds 14 residues, the cysteine and phenylalanine included. Just CDR3 DNA is preserved here, 42 bases in frame from base 1. V drops 1 base and J drops 9 bases, leaving 13 bases in between. This sample's time point label indicates: newly diagnosed GD, antithyroid drugs for less than 3 months. For both TCR sequencing and RNA sequencing, RNA was extracted from PBMCs in TRIzol. Graves' disease was diagnosed according to American Thyroid Association guidelines. The patients came from an endocrinology department in Xi'an, China. Each patient gave roughly 10 milliliters of peripheral blood, collected in an EDTA anticoagulant tube. Ficoll Paque Plus density gradient separation was used to isolate PBMCs, and no further T cell sorting was performed. An Agilent 2100 Bioanalyzer and agarose gel were used to check RNA quality, while a NanoDrop 2000 measured RNA concentration.

The same specimen was also included in a second study, on T cells in Graves' hyperthyroidism and ophthalmopathy. From the second report: Stable Graves' hyperthyroidism was defined as the absence of progression to ophthalmopathy over 18 months of follow-up. The hyperthyroidism patients were between 18 and 65 years old and newly diagnosed, with a disease duration of less than 2 months. Exclusion was applied to patients with uncontrolled infections, other autoimmune diseases, pregnancy or lactation. Diagnoses were established on the basis of clinical symptoms, serum thyroxine and TRAb, thyroid ultrasound, and orbital computed tomography. For the first round of RT-PCR on the TCR CDR3, the HTBI primer set was used together with the Qiagen OneStep RT-PCR kit. Blood samples also contained most of the expanded thyroid clonotypes (frequency above 0.001), which suggests that blood repertoires may reflect thyroid immune responses. Ophthalmopathy was separated from stable hyperthyroidism by a 13 V-J signature model, with just over 85% sensitivity and 81% to 83% specificity obtained in cross-validation and 80%/75% obtained in testing. In validation, the model predicted progression to ophthalmopathy a median of roughly 6.5 months before onset, with approximately 71% sensitivity and nearly 75% specificity. To identify distinguishing TCR V-J signatures, a discovery cohort of roughly 100 patients was used, comprising some 45 with Graves' ophthalmopathy and about 59 with stable Graves' hyperthyroidism. Prospective prediction of ophthalmopathy was tested in an independent validation cohort of fewer than 20 hyperthyroidism patients and 15 to 17 patients who later progressed to ophthalmopathy. The approximately 98 discovery patients were randomly divided into training and test sets at a 7:3 ratio. Thyroid tissue and blood T-cell repertoires from over 5 Graves' hyperthyroidism patients were also compared in the study. After sampling, hyperthyroidism patients received methimazole starting at 30 mg daily, and ophthalmopathy patients received high-dose intravenous methylprednisolone. Libraries were constructed in a second round of multiplex PCR, after which size selection and purification were carried out. Sequencing of the libraries was done on an Illumina HiSeq2000 using paired-end 100 bp reads. SOAPnuke was used to process the raw data, removing reads that contained adapters or uncalled bases, had a mean Phred below 15, or lacked an exact match to the constant primer or identifier. COPE v1.2.5 was used to merge the high-quality paired reads, and each unique nucleotide sequence was defined as a clonotype. Clonotypes were aligned to IMGT TRBV, TRBD and TRBJ reference segments using MiTCR v1.1. The analysis included only V-J combinations with a frequency above 0.0001, which together covered 99% to 99.2% of the repertoires. A TCS score was defined as the ratio between F50 (clonal expansion) and ExV (chaos), using BLOSUM62-based TCRdist between CDR3 peptides within each V-J. Welch's t-statistics and random forest reduced 514 V-J features to 13, which were used in a naive Bayes classifier (R e1071). Sample size was not statistically predetermined, and blinding of investigators to group allocation was not performed. TCR Vbeta CDR3 sequencing of some 140 peripheral blood samples (around 45 ophthalmopathy, 75 to 85 hyperthyroidism and roughly 17 progressor patients) is reported in the paper.

The material was peripheral blood mononuclear cells (PBMCs), obtained at new diagnosis, from a patient treated with antithyroid drugs. The source is a woman younger than 30 with Graves disease. Donor details come from another sample of the same person, matched by shared clones. The chain uses TRBV7-6 and TRBJ2-4; the best D guess is TRBD2, with 5 bases matching. The bases are TGTGCCAGCAGCTTAGTATCTACCGAGGGCATTCAGTACTTC. It codes for CASSLVSTEGIQYF.